In this sample, the clone carrying this T cell receptor (beta chain) turned up once. Antigen unknown. Produced via immunoSEQ multiplex PCR; TCRdb's table is partial and in-frame only. The table shows about 68,000 clones, with about two thirds occurring only once. The sample originates from a study of cytotoxic CD8 clonotypes in ibrutinib-treated CLL. Study-wide background: Response samples were taken after a median of approximately 12 months on treatment, range 6 to 36.

Study-wide points: Few clonotypes were public, and these shrank or held steady under treatment. The study found clonality rose at ibrutinib response, then fell toward baseline at progression.

The V end lost 5 bases, the J end lost 2 bases, and 12 bases lay between the germline ends. This CDR3 has 14 residues. Germline values: CDR1 SGHAT, CDR2 FQNNGV. The sample in question was PBMCs, obtained after 12 months of ibrutinib treatment. The chain employs TRBV11-2 and TRBJ2-5; possibly TRBD1 for D (5 bases). The receptor's source is a human donor with chronic lymphocytic leukemia. CDR3 loop: CASSQLQVQETQYF. The DNA of the CDR3 is TGTGCCAGCAGCCAACTACAGGTGCAAGAGACCCAGTACTTC.